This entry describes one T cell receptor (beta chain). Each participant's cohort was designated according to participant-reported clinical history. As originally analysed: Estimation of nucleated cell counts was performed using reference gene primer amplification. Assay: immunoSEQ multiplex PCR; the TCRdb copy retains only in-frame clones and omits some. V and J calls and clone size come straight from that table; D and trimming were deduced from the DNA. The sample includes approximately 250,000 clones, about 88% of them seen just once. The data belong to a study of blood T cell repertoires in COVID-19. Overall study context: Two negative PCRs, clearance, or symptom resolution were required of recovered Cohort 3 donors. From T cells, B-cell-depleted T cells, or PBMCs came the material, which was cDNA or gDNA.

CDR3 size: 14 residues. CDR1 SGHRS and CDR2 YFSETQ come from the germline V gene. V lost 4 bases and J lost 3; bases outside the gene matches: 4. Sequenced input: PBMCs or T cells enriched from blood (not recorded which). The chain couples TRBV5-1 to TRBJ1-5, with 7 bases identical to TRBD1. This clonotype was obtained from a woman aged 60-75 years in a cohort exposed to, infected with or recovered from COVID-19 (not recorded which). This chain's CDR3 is CASSPGQFNQPQHF. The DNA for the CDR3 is TGCGCCAGCAGCCCGGGACAGTTCAATCAGCCCCAGCATTTT.